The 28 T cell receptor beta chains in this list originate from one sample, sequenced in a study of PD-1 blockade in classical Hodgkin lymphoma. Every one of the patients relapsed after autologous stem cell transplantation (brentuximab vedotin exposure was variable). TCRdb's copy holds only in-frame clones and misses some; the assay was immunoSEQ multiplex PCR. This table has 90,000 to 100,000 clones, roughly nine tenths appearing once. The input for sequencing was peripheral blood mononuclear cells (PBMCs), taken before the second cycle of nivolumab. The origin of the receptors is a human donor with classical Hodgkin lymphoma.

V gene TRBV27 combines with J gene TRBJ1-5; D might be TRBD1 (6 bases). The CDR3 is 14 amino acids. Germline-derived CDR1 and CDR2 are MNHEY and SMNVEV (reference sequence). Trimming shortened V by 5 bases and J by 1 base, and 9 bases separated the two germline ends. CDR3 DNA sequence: TGTGCCAGCAGTGTACAGGGAAGCAATCAGCCCCAGCATTTT. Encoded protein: CASSVQGSNQPQHF.

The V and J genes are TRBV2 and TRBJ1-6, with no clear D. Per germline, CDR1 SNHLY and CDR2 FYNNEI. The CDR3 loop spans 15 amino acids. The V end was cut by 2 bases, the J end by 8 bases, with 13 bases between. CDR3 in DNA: TGTGCCAGCAGTGAATTGCCGGGAGCTTATTCACCCCTCCACTTT. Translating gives CASSELPGAYSPLHF.

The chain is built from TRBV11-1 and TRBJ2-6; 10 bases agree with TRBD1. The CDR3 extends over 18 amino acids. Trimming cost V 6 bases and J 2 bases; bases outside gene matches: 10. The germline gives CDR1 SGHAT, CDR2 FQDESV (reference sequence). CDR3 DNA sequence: TGTGCCAGCAGGGTTGCGACAGGGGGCAATGCTGGGGCCAACGTCCTGACTTTC. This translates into CASRVATGGNAGANVLTF.

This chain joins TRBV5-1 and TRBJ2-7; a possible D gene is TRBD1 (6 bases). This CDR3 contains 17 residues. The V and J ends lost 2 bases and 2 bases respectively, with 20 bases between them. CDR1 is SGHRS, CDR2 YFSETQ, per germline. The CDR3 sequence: CASSFSQTTGFTYEQYF. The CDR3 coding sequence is TGCGCCAGCAGCTTTTCCCAAACGACAGGCTTTACCTACGAGCAGTACTTC.

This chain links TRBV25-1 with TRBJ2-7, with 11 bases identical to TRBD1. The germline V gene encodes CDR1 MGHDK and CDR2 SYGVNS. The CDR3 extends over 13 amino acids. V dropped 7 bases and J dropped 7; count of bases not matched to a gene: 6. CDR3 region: CASTGQGAREQYF. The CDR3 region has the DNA TGTGCCAGCACCGGACAGGGGGCGCGGGAGCAGTACTTC.

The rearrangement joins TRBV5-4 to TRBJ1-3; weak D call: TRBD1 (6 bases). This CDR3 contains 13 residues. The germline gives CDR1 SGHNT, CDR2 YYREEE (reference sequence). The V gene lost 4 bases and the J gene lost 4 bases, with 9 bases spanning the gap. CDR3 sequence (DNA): TGTGCCAGCAGCACGGACAGAGGAAACACCATATATTTT. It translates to CASSTDRGNTIYF.

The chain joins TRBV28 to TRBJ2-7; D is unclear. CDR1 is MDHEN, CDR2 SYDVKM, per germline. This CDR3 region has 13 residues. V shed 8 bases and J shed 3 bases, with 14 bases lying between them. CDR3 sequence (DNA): TGTGCCAGCTGCCTCAACGTATACTACGAGCAGTACTTC. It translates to CASCLNVYYEQYF.

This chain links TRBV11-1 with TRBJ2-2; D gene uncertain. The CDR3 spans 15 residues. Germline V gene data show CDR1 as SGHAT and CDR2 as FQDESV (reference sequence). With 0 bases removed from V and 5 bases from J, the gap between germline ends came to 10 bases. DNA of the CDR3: TGTGCCAGCAGCTTAGCGTTAGGCCAAACCGGGGAGCTGTTTTTT. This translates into CASSLALGQTGELFF. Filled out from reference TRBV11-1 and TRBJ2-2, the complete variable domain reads EAEVAQSPRYKITEKSQAVAFWCDPISGHATLYWYRQILGQGPELLVQFQDESVVDDSQLPKDRFSAERLKGVDSTLKIQPAELGDSAMYLCASSLALGQTGELFFGEGSRLTVL.

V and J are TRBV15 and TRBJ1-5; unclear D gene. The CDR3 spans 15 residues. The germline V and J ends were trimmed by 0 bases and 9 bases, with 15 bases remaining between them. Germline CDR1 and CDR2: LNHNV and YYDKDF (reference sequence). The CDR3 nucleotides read TGTGCCACCAGCAGAGATCAGGCGGTCTTTTGGCCCCAGCATTTT. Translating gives CATSRDQAVFWPQHF.

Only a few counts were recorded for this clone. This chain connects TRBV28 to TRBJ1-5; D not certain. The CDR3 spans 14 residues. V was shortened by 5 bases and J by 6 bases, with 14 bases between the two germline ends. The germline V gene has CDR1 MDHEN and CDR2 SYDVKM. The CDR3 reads CASSPSRLFQPQHF. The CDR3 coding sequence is TGTGCCAGCAGTCCCAGCCGTTTATTTCAGCCCCAGCATTTT.

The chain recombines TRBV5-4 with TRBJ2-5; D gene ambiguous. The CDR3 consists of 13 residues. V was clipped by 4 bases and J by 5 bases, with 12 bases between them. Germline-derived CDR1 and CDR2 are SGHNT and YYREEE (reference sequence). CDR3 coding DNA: TGTGCCAGCAGCATTGGTGTTCGGGAGACCCAGTACTTC. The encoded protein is CASSIGVRETQYF. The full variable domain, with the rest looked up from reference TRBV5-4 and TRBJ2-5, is ETGVTQSPTHLIKTRGQQVTLRCSSQSGHNTVSWYQQALGQGPQFIFQYYREEENGRGNFPPRFSGLQFPNYSSELNVNALELDDSALYLCASSIGVRETQYFGPGTRLLVL.

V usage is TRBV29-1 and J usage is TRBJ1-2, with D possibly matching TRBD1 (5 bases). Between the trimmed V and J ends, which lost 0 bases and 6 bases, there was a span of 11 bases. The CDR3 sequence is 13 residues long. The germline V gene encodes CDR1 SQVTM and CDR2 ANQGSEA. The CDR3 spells CSVEDRLGDGYTF. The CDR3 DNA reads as TGCAGCGTTGAAGATCGCTTGGGGGATGGCTACACCTTC.

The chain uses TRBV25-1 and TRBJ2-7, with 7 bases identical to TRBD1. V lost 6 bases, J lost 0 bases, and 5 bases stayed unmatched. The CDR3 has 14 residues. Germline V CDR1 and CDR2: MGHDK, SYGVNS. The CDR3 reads CASRAGTASYEQYF. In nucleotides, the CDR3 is TGTGCCAGCAGAGCCGGGACAGCCTCCTACGAGCAGTACTTC.

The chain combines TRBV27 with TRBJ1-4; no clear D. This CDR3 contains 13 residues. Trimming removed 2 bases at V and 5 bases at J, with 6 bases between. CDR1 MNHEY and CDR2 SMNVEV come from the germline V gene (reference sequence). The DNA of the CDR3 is TGTGCCAGCAGTTTACGGAGAAATGAAAAACTGTTTTTT. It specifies CASSLRRNEKLFF.

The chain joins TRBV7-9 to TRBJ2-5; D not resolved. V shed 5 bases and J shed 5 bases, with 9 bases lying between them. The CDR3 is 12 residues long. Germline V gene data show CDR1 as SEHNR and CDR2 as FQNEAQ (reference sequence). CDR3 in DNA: TGTGCCAGCAGCCCCACTCTGGAGACCCAGTACTTC. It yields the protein CASSPTLETQYF.

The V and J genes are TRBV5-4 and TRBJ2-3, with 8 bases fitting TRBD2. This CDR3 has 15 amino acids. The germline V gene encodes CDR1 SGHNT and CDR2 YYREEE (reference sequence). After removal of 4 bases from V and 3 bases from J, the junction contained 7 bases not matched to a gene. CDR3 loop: CASSPGGPITDTQYF. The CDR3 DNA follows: TGTGCCAGCAGCCCGGGAGGGCCGATAACAGATACGCAGTATTTT.

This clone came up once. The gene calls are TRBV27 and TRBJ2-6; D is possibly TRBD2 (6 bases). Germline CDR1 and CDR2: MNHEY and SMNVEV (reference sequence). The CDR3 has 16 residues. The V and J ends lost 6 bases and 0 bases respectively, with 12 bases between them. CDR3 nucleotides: TGTGCCAGCAGCCCCCTAGCGCCCTCTGGGGCCAACGTCCTGACTTTC. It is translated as CASSPLAPSGANVLTF.

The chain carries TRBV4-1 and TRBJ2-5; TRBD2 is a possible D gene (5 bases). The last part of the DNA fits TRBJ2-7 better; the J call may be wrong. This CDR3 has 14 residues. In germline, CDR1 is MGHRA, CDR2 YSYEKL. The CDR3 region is CASSQAPSLYEQYF. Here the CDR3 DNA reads TGCGCCAGCAGCCAAGCACCTAGCTTGTACGAGCAGTACTTC.

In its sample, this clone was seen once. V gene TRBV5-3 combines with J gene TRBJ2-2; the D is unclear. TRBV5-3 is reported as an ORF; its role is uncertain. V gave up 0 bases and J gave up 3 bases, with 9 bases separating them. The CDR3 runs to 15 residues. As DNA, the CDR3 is TGTGCCAGAAGCTTGGGTTGGCTACACACCGGGGAGCTGTTTTTT. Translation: CARSLGWLHTGELFF.

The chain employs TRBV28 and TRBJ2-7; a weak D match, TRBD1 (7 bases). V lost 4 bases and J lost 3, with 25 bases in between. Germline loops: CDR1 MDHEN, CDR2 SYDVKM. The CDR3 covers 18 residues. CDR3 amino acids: CASSWEASWGQRLYEQYF. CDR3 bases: TGTGCCAGCAGTTGGGAGGCGAGTTGGGGACAGCGGCTCTACGAGCAGTACTTC.

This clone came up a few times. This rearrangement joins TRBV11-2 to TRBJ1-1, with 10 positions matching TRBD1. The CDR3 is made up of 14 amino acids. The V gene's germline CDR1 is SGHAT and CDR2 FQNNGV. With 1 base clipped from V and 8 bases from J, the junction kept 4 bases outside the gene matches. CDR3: CASSLGGTGAEAFF. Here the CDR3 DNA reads TGTGCCAGCAGCTTAGGGGGGACAGGGGCAGAAGCTTTCTTT. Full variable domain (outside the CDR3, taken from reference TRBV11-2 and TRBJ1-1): EAGVAQSPRYKIIEKRQSVAFWCNPISGHATLYWYQQILGQGPKLLIQFQNNGVVDDSQLPKDRFSAERLKGVDSTLKIQPAKLEDSAVYLCASSLGGTGAEAFFGQGTRLTVV.

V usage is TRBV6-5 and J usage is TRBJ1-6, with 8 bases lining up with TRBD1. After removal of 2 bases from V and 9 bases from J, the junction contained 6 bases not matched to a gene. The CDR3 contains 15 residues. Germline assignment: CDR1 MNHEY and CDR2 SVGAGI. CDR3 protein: CASSYTTGGISPLHF. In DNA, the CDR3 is TGTGCCAGCAGTTACACTACAGGGGGAATTTCACCCCTCCACTTT.

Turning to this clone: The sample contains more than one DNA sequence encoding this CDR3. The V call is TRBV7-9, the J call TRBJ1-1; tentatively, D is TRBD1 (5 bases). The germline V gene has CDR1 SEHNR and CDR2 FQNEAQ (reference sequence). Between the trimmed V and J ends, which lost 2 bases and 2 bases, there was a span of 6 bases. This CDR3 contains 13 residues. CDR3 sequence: CASSLQGNTEAFF. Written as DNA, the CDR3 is TGTGCCAGCAGCTTACAGGGAAACACTGAAGCTTTCTTT.

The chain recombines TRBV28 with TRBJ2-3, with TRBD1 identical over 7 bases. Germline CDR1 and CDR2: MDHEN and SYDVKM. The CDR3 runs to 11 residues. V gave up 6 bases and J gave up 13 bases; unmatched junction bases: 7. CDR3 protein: CASRTGPRKYF. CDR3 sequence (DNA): TGTGCCAGCAGGACAGGGCCTCGTAAGTATTTT.

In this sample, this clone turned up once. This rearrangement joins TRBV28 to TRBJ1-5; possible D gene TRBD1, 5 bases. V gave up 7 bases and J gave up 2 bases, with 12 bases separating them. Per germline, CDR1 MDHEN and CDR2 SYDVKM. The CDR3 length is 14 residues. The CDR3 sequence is CASNGGSGNQPQHF. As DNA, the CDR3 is TGTGCCAGCAACGGGGGTTCTGGCAATCAGCCCCAGCATTTT.

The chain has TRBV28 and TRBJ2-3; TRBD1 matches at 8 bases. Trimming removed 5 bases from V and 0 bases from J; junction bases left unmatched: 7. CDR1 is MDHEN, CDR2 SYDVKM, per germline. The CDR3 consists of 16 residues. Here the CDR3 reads CASSPRTGPSTDTQYF. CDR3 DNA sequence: TGTGCCAGCAGTCCACGGACAGGGCCGAGCACAGATACGCAGTATTTT.

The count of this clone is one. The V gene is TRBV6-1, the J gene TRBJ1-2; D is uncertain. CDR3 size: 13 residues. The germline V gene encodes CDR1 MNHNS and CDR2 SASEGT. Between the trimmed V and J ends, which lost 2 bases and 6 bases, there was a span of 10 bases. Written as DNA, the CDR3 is TGTGCCAGCAGTGAAAGGGCCCTTGATGGCTACACCTTC. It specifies CASSERALDGYTF.

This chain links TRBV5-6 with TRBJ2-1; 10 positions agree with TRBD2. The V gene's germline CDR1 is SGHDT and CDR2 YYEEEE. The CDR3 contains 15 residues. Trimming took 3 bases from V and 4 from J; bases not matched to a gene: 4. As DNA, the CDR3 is TGTGCCAGCAGCTACGGGACTAGCGAGTACAATGAGCAGTTCTTC. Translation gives CASSYGTSEYNEQFF.